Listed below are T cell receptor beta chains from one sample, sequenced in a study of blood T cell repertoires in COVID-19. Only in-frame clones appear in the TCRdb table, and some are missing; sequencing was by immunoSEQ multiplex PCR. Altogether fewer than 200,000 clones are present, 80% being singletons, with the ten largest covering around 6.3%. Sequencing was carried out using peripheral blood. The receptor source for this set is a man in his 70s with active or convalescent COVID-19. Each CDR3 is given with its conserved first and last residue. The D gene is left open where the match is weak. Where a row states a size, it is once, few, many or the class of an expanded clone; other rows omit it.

CATGEIGQSTDTQYF TGTGCTACTGGGGAGATCGGCCAAAGCACAGATACGCAGTATTTT TRBJ2-3 once TRBV27 15 NA
CASSQEGPRGTGRDTDTQYF TGCGCCAGCAGCCAAGAGGGGCCACGGGGGACAGGGAGAGACACAGATACGCAGTATTTT TRBJ2-3 NA TRBV4-1 20 TRBD1
CASSSLDTQYF TGTGCCAGCAGTTCCTTAGATACGCAGTATTTT TRBJ2-3 NA TRBV6-2/TRBV6-3 11 NA
CASGTGHSNQPQHF TGTGCCAGCGGAACAGGGCATAGCAATCAGCCCCAGCATTTT TRBJ1-5 many TRBV28 14 NA
CASDKTGWNTEAFF TGTGCCAGCGATAAGACAGGCTGGAACACTGAAGCTTTCTTT TRBJ1-1 NA TRBV18 14 NA
CASNSLPGGQETQYF TGCGCCAGCAACAGCTTGCCAGGGGGCCAAGAGACCCAGTACTTC TRBJ2-5 once TRBV5-1 15 TRBD1
CASSLAGGRAAGELFF TGTGCCAGCAGCTTGGCCGGCGGGAGGGCCGCCGGGGAGCTGTTTTTT TRBJ2-2 NA TRBV5-4 16 TRBD2
CASSPWTVYGYTF TGCGCCAGCAGCCCCTGGACAGTTTATGGCTACACCTTC TRBJ1-2 NA TRBV5-1 13 NA
CASSSDRDPEAFF TGTGCCAGCAGCTCCGACAGGGACCCTGAAGCTTTCTTT TRBJ1-1 NA TRBV11-1 13 TRBD1
CASIGRHSYEQYF TGTGCCAGCATTGGCCGTCACTCCTACGAGCAGTACTTC TRBJ2-7 NA TRBV5-5 13 NA
CASSQDRQPHQPQHF TGTGCCAGCAGCCAGGACAGACAGCCGCATCAGCCCCAGCATTTT TRBJ1-5 NA TRBV4-2 15 NA
CASTGGLTNTQYF TGTGCCAGCACCGGAGGACTGACGAATACGCAGTATTTT TRBJ2-3 NA TRBV6-5 13 NA
CASSRKDRGLYGYTF TGTGCCAGCAGCAGAAAAGACAGGGGACTCTATGGCTACACCTTC TRBJ1-2 once TRBV5-4 15 TRBD1
CASSSGRVYNEQFF TGTGCCAGCAGTAGCGGGAGGGTTTACAATGAGCAGTTCTTC TRBJ2-1 NA TRBV6-5 14 TRBD2
CASSPPNKRGQETQYF TGTGCCAGCTCACCACCGAACAAGCGGGGGCAAGAGACCCAGTACTTC TRBJ2-5 NA TRBV18 16 TRBD2
CASSEGLAGDNEQFF TGTGCCAGCAGTGAGGGACTAGCGGGGGATAATGAGCAGTTCTTC TRBJ2-1 few TRBV2 15 TRBD2
CASSRSSGETQYF TGTGCCAGCAGCCGAAGCTCGGGAGAGACCCAGTACTTC TRBJ2-5 few TRBV3-1/TRBV3-2 13 NA
CASSQDSLAGDTQYF TGTGCCAGCAGCCAAGATAGTCTAGCGGGGGATACGCAGTATTTT TRBJ2-3 NA TRBV4-2 15 TRBD2
CASSPTSGSYNEQFF TGTGCCAGCAGCCCAACTAGCGGGAGTTACAATGAGCAGTTCTTC TRBJ2-1 NA TRBV3-1/TRBV3-2 15 TRBD2
CASSYNRGSNYGYTF TGTGCCAGCAGCTACAACAGGGGTTCCAACTATGGCTACACCTTC TRBJ1-2 few TRBV6-4 15 TRBD1
CASSTGTGILGEKLFF TGTGCCAGCAGCACCGGGACAGGGATTTTAGGTGAAAAACTGTTTTTT TRBJ1-4 NA TRBV5-8 16 TRBD1
CASGRDRAKYEQYF TGTGCCAGCGGGAGGGACAGGGCTAAGTACGAGCAGTACTTC TRBJ2-7 NA TRBV27 14 TRBD1
CASSYQRRTGELFF TGTGCCAGCAGTTACCAGCGGAGAACCGGGGAGCTGTTTTTT TRBJ2-2 NA TRBV6-5 14 NA
CASSLADSPRETQYF TGCGCCAGCAGCTTGGCGGACTCCCCTCGAGAGACCCAGTACTTC TRBJ2-5 few TRBV5-1 15 NA
CASGLAILAGGSYNEQFF TGTGCTAGTGGTTTGGCGATACTAGCGGGAGGTTCTTACAATGAGCAGTTCTTC TRBJ2-1 few TRBV12-5 18 TRBD2
CASSPGAGASLIYGYTF TGCGCCAGCAGCCCCGGGGCAGGGGCATCGCTAATCTATGGCTACACCTTC TRBJ1-2 NA TRBV5-1 17 NA
CASRSDSSTDTQYF TGTGCCAGCAGGTCGGACTCATCCACAGATACGCAGTATTTT TRBJ2-3 NA TRBV6-6 14 NA
CASTSTGGDEKLFF TGTGCCAGCACCTCGACAGGGGGTGATGAAAAACTGTTTTTT TRBJ1-4 NA TRBV2 14 TRBD1
CASRGAPGSSYNSPLHF TGTGCCAGTAGGGGGGCTCCGGGCAGCTCCTATAATTCACCCCTCCACTTT TRBJ1-6 NA TRBV19 17 NA
CASSSGTGLETQYF TGTGCCAGCAGCTCCGGGACAGGGTTGGAGACCCAGTACTTC TRBJ2-5 NA TRBV11-2 14 TRBD1
CASSEASWAVGEKLFF TGTGCCAGCAGTGAAGCCTCTTGGGCTGTGGGTGAAAAACTGTTTTTT TRBJ1-4 once TRBV6-1 16 NA
CASSKDRGDFYGYTF TGTGCCAGCAGTAAGGACAGGGGGGATTTCTATGGCTACACCTTC TRBJ1-2 NA TRBV6-5 15 TRBD1
CASSPYPPGQGATEAFF TGCGCCAGCAGCCCCTACCCCCCCGGACAGGGGGCAACTGAAGCTTTCTTT TRBJ1-1 NA TRBV4-3 17 TRBD1
CSAHEFGGREAFF TGCAGCGCCCACGAGTTTGGAGGACGTGAAGCTTTCTTT TRBJ1-1 NA TRBV29-1 13 NA
CSAFRGNEQFF TGCAGTGCTTTCAGGGGCAATGAGCAGTTCTTC TRBJ2-1 NA TRBV20-1 11 NA
CASSDGGSYEQYF TGTGCCAGCAGTGATGGAGGCTCCTACGAGCAGTACTTC TRBJ2-7 NA TRBV2 13 NA
CASSVVEGTQYF TGTGCCAGCAGCGTAGTCGAGGGGACCCAGTACTTC TRBJ2-5 once TRBV9 12 NA
CSASSQGLTNEKLFF TGCAGTGCTAGTAGTCAGGGTCTTACTAATGAAAAACTGTTTTTT TRBJ1-4 NA TRBV20-1 15 NA
CASSSGTGDTDTQYF TGTGCCAGCAGCTCTGGGACAGGGGACACAGATACGCAGTATTTT TRBJ2-3 NA TRBV13 15 TRBD1
CASSWTGYGYTF TGTGCCAGCAGCTGGACAGGCTATGGCTACACCTTC TRBJ1-2 NA TRBV28 12 TRBD1
CASSEGREDGYTF TGTGCCAGCAGTGAGGGCAGGGAAGATGGCTACACCTTC TRBJ1-2 NA TRBV2 13 NA
CATSRADSYYGYTF TGTGCCACCAGCAGAGCCGACAGCTACTATGGCTACACCTTC TRBJ1-2 NA TRBV15 14 NA
CASREGPGLAQKGSYNEQFF TGCGCCAGCAGAGAAGGGCCGGGACTAGCTCAAAAAGGCTCCTACAATGAGCAGTTCTTC TRBJ2-1 NA TRBV10-2 20 TRBD2
CASSLGTGGITGELFF TGCGCCAGCAGCTTGGGGACAGGGGGCATCACCGGGGAGCTGTTTTTT TRBJ2-2 NA TRBV5-1 16 TRBD1
CASSTTQYQPQHF TGTGCCAGCAGTACAACGCAGTACCAGCCCCAGCATTTT TRBJ1-5 NA TRBV28 13 NA
CASSTILQGGYTF TGTGCCAGCAGCACAATCTTGCAGGGAGGCTACACCTTC TRBJ1-2 NA TRBV6-6 13 NA
CASSRGQGQETQYF TGTGCCAGCAGCCGAGGACAGGGCCAAGAGACCCAGTACTTC TRBJ2-5 NA TRBV11-2 14 TRBD1
CASGPGGVGQPQHF TGTGCCAGCGGGCCGGGGGGGGTAGGTCAGCCCCAGCATTTT TRBJ1-5 few TRBV11-3 14 NA
CASSSPVRGRGQGYTF TGTGCCAGCAGTTCTCCCGTGAGGGGCAGGGGGCAGGGCTACACCTTC TRBJ1-2 NA TRBV6-6 16 TRBD1
CASSSEPGARGAFF TGCGCCAGCAGCTCCGAACCAGGGGCCCGTGGAGCTTTCTTT TRBJ1-1 NA TRBV5-1 14 NA
CASSPGTGGYGYTF TGTGCCAGCTCACCAGGGACAGGGGGCTATGGCTACACCTTC TRBJ1-2 NA TRBV18 14 TRBD1
CASTGESAEAFF TGTGCCAGCACCGGGGAATCGGCTGAAGCTTTCTTT TRBJ1-1 NA TRBV12-3/TRBV12-4 12 NA
CASIGTGENEQFF TGTGCCAGCATCGGGACAGGGGAGAATGAGCAGTTCTTC TRBJ2-1 few TRBV2 13 TRBD1
CASSPGVAGADTQYF TGTGCCAGCAGCCCCGGGGTAGCAGGAGCAGATACGCAGTATTTT TRBJ2-3 NA TRBV6-6 15 NA